Described below is a single T cell receptor (beta chain) sequence and its context. Each bulk PBMC sample had roughly 350 ng DNA loaded. The assay was immunoSEQ multiplex PCR, and TCRdb's table has in-frame clones only and misses some. Of 20,000 to 25,000 clones listed, just under 90% were seen once; the top ten hold over 1%. Noted time point: pre-treatment baseline. Germline V gene data show CDR1 as MNHNS and CDR2 as SASEGT. V lost 1 base and J lost 6; bases outside the gene matches: 6. This CDR3 spans 16 amino acids. This sample is drawn from a study of blood T cell dynamics during melanoma immunotherapy.

The V call is TRBV6-1, the J call TRBJ1-2, with 12 bases identical to TRBD1. The sequenced sample was blood, obtained from a patient treated with checkpoint blockade. The TCR was taken from a human donor with melanoma. CDR3 DNA: TGTGCCAGCAGTGAAGTGGGGACAGGGGGCCGGGATGGCTACACCTTC. Encoded protein: CASSEVGTGGRDGYTF.